This T cell receptor (beta chain) came from a study of blood T cell repertoires in COVID-19. Overall study context: Both acute and convalescent COVID-19 samples were obtained from the United States, Italy and Spain. Nucleic acid was either cDNA or gDNA, and it came from T cells, B-cell-depleted T cells, or PBMCs.

Sequencing was performed with immunoSEQ multiplex PCR; in TCRdb, only in-frame clones are kept and a portion is missing. Of tens of thousands of clones listed, more than 70% were seen once; the top ten hold 35% to 45%. This clone was seen once. In germline, CDR1 is SGHTA, CDR2 FQGNSA. The CDR3 runs 16 residues. The junction had 8 bases not matched to a gene; V was cut back by 4 bases and J by 5 bases. The sequence derives from a man aged 55 to 70 with active or convalescent COVID-19. Material: peripheral blood. V and J are TRBV7-2 and TRBJ2-5; 12 nucleotides align to TRBD2. The CDR3 reads CASSYLAGGLAETQYF. CDR3 nucleotide sequence: TGTGCCAGCAGCTACCTAGCGGGAGGGCTGGCGGAGACCCAGTACTTC.